This T cell receptor (beta chain) derives from a study of shared clonotypes between healthy human individuals. Profiling relied on immunoSEQ multiplex PCR, and the TCRdb table lists in-frame clones only, not all of them. The sample includes about 1.5 million clones, roughly 96% of them seen just once. Germline trimming cut 9 bases from V and 6 bases from J; bases unmatched to any gene: 8. CDR3 size: 13 residues. From germline, CDR1 is MDHEN and CDR2 SYDVKM. This sequence joins TRBV28 and TRBJ1-5; 7 positions agree with TRBD1. The clonotype comes from a man aged 30 to 39 in good health. The specimen sequenced was naive CD4+ T cells sorted from blood. The subset is: CD45RA+ positively selected. The CDR3, as DNA: TGTGCCAGTAGACCAGACAGGGTTCAGCCCCAGCATTTT. Translation: CASRPDRVQPQHF.